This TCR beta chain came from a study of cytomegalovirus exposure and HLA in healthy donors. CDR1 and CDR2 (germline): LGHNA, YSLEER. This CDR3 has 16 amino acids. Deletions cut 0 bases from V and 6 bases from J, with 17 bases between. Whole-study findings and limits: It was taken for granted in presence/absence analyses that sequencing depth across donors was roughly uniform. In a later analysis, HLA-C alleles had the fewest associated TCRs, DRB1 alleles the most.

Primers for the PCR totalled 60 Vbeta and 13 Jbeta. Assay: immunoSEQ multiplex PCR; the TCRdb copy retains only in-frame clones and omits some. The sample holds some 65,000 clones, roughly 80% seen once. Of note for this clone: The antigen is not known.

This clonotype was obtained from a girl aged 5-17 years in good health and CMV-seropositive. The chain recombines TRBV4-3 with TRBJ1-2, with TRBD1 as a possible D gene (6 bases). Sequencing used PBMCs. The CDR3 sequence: CASSQDLRGSSHGYTF. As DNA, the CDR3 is TGCGCCAGCAGCCAAGATTTAAGGGGGTCGTCACATGGCTACACCTTC.